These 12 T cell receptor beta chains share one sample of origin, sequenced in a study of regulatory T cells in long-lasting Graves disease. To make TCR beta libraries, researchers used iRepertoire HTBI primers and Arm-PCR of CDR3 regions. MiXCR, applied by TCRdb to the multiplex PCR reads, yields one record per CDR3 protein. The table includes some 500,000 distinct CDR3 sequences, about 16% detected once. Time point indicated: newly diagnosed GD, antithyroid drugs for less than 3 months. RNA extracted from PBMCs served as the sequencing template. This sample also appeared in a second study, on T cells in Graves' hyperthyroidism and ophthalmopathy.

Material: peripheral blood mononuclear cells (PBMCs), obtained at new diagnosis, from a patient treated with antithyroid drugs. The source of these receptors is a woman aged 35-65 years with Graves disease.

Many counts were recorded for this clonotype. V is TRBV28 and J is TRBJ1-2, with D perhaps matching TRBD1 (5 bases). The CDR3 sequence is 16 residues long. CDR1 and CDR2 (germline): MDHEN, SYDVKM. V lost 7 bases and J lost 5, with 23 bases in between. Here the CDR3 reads CASKIGTPPFGYGYTF. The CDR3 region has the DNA TGTGCCAGCAAAATCGGGACTCCCCCGTTCGGTTATGGCTACACCTTC.

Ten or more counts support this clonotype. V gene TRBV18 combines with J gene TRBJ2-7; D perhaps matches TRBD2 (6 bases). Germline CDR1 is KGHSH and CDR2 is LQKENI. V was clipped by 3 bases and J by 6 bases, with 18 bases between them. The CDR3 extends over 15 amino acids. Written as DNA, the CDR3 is TGTGCCAGCTCACCGGGGACTCCTCAAAGTGCCGAGCAGTACTTC. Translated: CASSPGTPQSAEQYF.

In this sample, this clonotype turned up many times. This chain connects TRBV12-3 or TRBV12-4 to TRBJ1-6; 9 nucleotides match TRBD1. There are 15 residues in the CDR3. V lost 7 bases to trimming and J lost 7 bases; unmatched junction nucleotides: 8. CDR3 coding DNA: TGTGCCAGCACCCCCCGGGGGACAGGGAATTCACCCCTCCACTTT. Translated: CASTPRGTGNSPLHF.

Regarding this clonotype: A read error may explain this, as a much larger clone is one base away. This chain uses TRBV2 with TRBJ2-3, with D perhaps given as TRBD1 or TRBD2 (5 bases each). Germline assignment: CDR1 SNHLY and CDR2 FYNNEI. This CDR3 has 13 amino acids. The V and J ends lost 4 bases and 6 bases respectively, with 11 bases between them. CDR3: CASSGMGVDTQYF. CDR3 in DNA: TGTGCCAGCAGTGGCATGGGGGTGGATACGCAGTATTTT.

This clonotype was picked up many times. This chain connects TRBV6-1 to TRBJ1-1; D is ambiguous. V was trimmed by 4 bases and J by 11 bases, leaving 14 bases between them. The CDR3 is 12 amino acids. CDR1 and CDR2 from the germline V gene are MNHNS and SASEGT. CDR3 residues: CASSALGRPAFF. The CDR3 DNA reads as TGTGCCAGCAGTGCCCTAGGACGGCCCGCTTTCTTT.

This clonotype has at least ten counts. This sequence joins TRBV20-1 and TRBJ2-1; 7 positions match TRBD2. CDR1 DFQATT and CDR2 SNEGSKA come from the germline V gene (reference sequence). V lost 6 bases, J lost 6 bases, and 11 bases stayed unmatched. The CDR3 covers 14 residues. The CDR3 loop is CSALPLGGGNEQFF. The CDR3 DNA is TGCAGTGCCTTACCACTTGGGGGGGGCAATGAGCAGTTCTTC.

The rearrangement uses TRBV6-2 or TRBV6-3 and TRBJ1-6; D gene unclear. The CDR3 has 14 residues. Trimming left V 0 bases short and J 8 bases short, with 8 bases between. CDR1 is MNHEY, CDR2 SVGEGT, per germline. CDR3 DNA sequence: TGTGCCAGCAGTTACTCAGGGTACGATTCACCCCTCCACTTT. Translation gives CASSYSGYDSPLHF.

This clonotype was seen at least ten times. CDR3 in amino acids: CASSRTLGAAYNQPQHF. For the CDR3, the DNA is TGTGCCAGCAGTCGGACCCTGGGAGCAGCTTACAATCAGCCCCAGCATTTT. This rearrangement joins TRBV28 to TRBJ1-5, with unresolved D. Trimming cost V 5 bases and J 3 bases, with 20 bases left between them. Germline values: CDR1 MDHEN, CDR2 SYDVKM. The CDR3 consists of 17 residues.

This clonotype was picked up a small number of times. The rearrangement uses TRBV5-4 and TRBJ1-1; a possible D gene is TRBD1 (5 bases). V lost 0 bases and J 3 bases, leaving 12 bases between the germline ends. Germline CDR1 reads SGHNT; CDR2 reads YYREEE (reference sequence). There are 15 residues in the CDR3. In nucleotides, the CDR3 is TGTGCCAGCAGCTTGGTGGGGGACCGCCACACTGAAGCTTTCTTT. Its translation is CASSLVGDRHTEAFF.

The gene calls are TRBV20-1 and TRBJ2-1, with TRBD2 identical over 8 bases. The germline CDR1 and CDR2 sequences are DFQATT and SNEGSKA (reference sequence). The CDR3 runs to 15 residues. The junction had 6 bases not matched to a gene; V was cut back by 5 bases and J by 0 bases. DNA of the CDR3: TGCAGTGCTGGAGTAGCGGGGCTCTCCTACAATGAGCAGTTCTTC. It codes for CSAGVAGLSYNEQFF.

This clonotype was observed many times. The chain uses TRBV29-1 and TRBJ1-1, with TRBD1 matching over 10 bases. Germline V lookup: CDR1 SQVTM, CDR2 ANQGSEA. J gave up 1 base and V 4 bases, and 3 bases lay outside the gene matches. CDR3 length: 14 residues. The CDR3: CSVGGTGANTEAFF. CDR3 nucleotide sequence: TGCAGCGTTGGGGGGACAGGGGCGAACACTGAAGCTTTCTTT.

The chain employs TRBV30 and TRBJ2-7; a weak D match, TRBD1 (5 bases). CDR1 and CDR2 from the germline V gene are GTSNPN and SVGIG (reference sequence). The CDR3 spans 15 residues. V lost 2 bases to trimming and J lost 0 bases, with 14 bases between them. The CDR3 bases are TGTGCCTGGAGTTTTCAGGGCCTACTCTCCTACGAGCAGTACTTC. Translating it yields CAWSFQGLLSYEQYF.